Described below is a single T cell receptor beta chain sequence and its context. Which antigen it targets is not known. Base qualities are not recorded, but no much larger clone differs from it by a single base. The data are from a study of OX40 agonist ivuxolimab in advanced cancers. Background for the entire study: Ivuxolimab, which targeted the costimulatory receptor OX40 (CD134), was an agonistic, fully human IgG2 monoclonal antibody. Of the roughly 53 patients in dose escalation, some 20 had hepatocellular carcinoma, some 15 had melanoma, 9 had renal cell carcinoma and 9 had head and neck cancer. Prior anti-PD-1, anti-PD-L1 or anti-CTLA-4 therapy was permitted, and checkpoint inhibitors had been received by roughly two fifths of dose-escalation patients. The monotherapy dose-escalation portion (N ≈ 50 patients) of the phase I ivuxolimab trial is reported in the paper. In the dose-escalation cohort, 82.7% of patients were male, and the mean age was roughly 60 years, with a range of roughly 20 to 79. Intravenous ivuxolimab was administered to patients every 2 weeks at six dose levels: 0.01, 0.1, 0.3, 1.5, 3 and 10 mg/kg. Peripheral TCRbeta sequencing was intended to test whether TCR sequence diversity was altered and clonal T-cell expansion was caused by ivuxolimab. Three dose-escalation patients achieved partial responses, one with hepatocellular carcinoma and two with cutaneous melanoma.

The trial excluded patients who had a history of autoimmune disease or were on systemic immunosuppression. Peripheral blood for TCR sequencing was collected from all dose cohorts at baseline, on cycle 4 day 1, and on cycle 7 day 1. Samples were obtained from an open-label, multicenter, first-in-human phase I dose-escalation trial of ivuxolimab. The trial enrolled adults with locally advanced or metastatic head and neck squamous cell, hepatocellular, melanoma or renal cell carcinoma. Before TCR sequencing, CD4+ T cells and CD8+ T cells were sorted from peripheral blood as separate populations. Genomic DNA was extracted from sorted cells for sequencing of the TCRbeta CDR3 region. The immunoSEQ Assay was used to sequence the TCRbeta CDR3 regions. This immuneACCESS table, as held by TCRdb, lists in-frame sequences with V and J called but not all clones. Of the missing ones, under half trace to an unresolved V gene in checked studies; the others have no known cause. The sample table records around 67,000 clones; 80% of these occur just once. Around 8.2% of the sample is taken by the ten largest.

The study at large found these results: In partial responders in the 0.1-3.0 mg/kg groups, normalized peripheral clonal expansion was found to be among the lowest, especially among CD8+ T cells. After ivuxolimab, CD8+ T cells had more expanded clones than CD4+ T cells on average. Antigen specificity was not determined for the clonally expanded peripheral T cells. Clonal expansion of both CD4+ and CD8+ blood T cells was observed from baseline to week 6 at doses 0.1 to 3.0 mg/kg. Low levels of normalized T-cell clonal expansion were also seen in some nonresponding patients.

This material consisted of CD4+ or CD8+ T cells sorted from blood, taken in a trial of the OX40 agonist ivuxolimab. The receptor was isolated from an adult with an advanced solid tumor such as melanoma, head and neck, liver or kidney cancer.

The CDR3 protein: CAGTSATDEKLFF. The DNA reads as follows: TGTGCCGGTACCTCCGCAACGGATGAAAAACTGTTTTTT. This receptor chain uses TRBV6-1 and TRBJ1-4, with the D gene call left open. Reading from cysteine to phenylalanine, the CDR3 counts 13 amino acids. The entry retains the CDR3 DNA only, 39 bases that are in frame from base 1. The germline V gene sets CDR1 to MNHNS and CDR2 to SASEGT. V loses 11 bases of germline sequence and J loses 6 bases, and the interval between the two ends is 16 bases.